Below, one TCR beta chain is given with its context. These data come from a study of CDR3 diversity in severe acne. TCRdb itself ran the PCR reads through MiXCR, one entry per CDR3 protein. Found here are about 100,000 distinct CDR3 sequences, about half of them singletons; the top ten hold about an eighth. This CDR3 is built from 13 residues. Germline CDR1 reads SQVTM; CDR2 reads ANQGSEA. The chain recombines TRBV29-1 with TRBJ2-1; tentatively, D is TRBD1 or TRBD2 (5 bases each). TRBJ2-7 matches the DNA end more closely, so the J call is doubtful. The TCR was taken from a male donor with acne. Sequenced sample: blood. CDR3 protein: CRAAWERDGEQYF. The CDR3 nucleotides read TGCAGAGCGGCCTGGGAGAGGGACGGCGAGCAGTACTTC.